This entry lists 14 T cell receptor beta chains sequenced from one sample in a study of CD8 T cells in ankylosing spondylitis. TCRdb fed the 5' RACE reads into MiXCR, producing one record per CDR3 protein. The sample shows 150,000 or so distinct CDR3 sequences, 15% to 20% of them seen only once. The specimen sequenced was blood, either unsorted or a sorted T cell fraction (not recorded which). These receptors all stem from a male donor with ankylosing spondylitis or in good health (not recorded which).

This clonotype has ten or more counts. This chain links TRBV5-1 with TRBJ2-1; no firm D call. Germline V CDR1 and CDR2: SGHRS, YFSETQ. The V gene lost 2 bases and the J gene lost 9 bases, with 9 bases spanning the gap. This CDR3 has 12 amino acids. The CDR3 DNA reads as TGCGCCAGCAGCTTTGGGCGCAGTGAGCAGTTCTTC. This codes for CASSFGRSEQFF.

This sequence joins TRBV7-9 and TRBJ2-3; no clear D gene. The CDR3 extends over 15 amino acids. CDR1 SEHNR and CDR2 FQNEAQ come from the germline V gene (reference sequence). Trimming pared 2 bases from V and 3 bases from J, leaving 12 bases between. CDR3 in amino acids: CASSLIYAPTDTQYF. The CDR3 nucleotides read TGTGCCAGCAGCTTAATCTACGCCCCAACAGATACGCAGTATTTT.

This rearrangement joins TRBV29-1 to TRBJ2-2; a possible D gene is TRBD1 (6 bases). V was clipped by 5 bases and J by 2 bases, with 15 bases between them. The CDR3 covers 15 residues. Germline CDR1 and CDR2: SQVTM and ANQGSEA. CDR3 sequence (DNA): TGCAGCGTTCTTGTACAGGGTTCCAACACCGGGGAGCTGTTTTTT. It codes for CSVLVQGSNTGELFF.

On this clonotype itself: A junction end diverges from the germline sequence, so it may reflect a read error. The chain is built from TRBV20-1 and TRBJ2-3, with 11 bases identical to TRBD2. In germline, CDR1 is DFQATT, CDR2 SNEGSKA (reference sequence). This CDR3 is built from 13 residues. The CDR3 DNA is TGCAGTGCTAGCGAGACTAGCGGGGCCCGTAGGAATTTT. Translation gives CSASETSGARRNF.

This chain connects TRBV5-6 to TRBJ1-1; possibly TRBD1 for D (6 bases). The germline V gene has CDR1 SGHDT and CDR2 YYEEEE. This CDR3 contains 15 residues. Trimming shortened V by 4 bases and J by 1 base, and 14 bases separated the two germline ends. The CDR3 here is CASSTRTRGNTEAFF. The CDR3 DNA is TGTGCCAGCAGCACACGAACCAGGGGGAACACTGAAGCTTTCTTT.

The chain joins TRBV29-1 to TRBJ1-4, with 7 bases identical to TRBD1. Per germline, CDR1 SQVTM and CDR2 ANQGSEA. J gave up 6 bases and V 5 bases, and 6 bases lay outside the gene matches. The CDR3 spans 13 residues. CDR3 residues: CSVSDRLYEKLFF. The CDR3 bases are TGCAGCGTTTCGGACAGGCTTTATGAAAAACTGTTTTTT. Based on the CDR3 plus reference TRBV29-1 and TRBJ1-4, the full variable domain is SAVISQKPSRDICQRGTSLTIQCQVDSQVTMMFWYRQQPGQSLTLIATANQGSEATYESGFVIDKFPISRPNLTFSTLTVSNMSPEDSSIYLCSVSDRLYEKLFFGSGTQLSVL.

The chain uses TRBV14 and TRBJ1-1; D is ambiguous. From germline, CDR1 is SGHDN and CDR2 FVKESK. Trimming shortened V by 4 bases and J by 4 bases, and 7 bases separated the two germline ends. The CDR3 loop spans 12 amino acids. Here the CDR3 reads CASSRIGTEAFF. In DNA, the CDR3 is TGTGCCAGCAGCCGTATTGGCACTGAAGCTTTCTTT.

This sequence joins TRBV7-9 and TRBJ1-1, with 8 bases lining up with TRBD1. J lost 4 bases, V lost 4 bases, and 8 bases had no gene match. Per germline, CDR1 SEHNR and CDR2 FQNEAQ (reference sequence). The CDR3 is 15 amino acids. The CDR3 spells CASSSWTGRGTEAFF. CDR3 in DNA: TGTGCCAGCAGCTCGTGGACAGGGAGGGGCACTGAAGCTTTCTTT. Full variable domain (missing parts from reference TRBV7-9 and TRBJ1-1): DTGVSQNPRHKITKRGQNVTFRCDPISEHNRLYWYRQTLGQGPEFLTYFQNEAQLEKSRLLSDRFSAERPKGSFSTLEIQRTEQGDSAMYLCASSSWTGRGTEAFFGQGTRLTVV.

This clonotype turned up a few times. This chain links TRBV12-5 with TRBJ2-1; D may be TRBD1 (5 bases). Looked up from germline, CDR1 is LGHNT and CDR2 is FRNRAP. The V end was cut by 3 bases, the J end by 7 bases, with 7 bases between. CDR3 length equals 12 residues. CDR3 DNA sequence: TGTGCTAGTGGTTTCCAGGGTAATGAGCAGTTCTTC. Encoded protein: CASGFQGNEQFF.

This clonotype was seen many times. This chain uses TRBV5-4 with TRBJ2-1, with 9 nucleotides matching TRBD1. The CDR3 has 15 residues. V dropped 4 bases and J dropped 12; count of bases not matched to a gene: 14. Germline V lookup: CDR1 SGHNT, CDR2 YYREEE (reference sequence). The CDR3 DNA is TGTGCCAGCAGCGGAGGGACAGGGAGGGACAAGGGGCAGTTCTTC. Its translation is CASSGGTGRDKGQFF.

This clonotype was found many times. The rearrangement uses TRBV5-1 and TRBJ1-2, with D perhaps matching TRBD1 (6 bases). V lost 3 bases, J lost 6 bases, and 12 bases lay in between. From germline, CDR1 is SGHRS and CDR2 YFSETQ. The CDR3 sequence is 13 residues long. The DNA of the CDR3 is TGCGCCAGCAGCTCGACAGGTCTGAATGGCTACACCTTC. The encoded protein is CASSSTGLNGYTF.

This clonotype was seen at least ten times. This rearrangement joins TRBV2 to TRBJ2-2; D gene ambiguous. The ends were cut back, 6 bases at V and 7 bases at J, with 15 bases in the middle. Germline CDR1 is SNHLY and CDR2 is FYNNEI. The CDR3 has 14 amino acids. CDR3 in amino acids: CASSSVSVVGELFF. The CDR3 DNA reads TGTGCCAGCAGCTCGGTTTCGGTGGTCGGGGAGCTGTTTTTT.

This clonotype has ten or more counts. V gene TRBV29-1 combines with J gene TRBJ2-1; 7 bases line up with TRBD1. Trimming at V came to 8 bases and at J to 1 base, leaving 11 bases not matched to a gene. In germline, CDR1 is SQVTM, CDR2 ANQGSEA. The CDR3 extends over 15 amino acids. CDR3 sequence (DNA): TGCAGCTCAATGGGGACAGACGGTTCCTACAATGAGCAGTTCTTC. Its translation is CSSMGTDGSYNEQFF.

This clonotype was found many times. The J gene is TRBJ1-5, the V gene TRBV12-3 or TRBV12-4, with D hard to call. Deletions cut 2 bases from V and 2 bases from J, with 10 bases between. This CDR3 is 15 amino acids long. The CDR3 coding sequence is TGTGCCAGCAGTTTATGGAATGGGGGCAATCAGCCCCAGCATTTT. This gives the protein CASSLWNGGNQPQHF.